Presented here are 25 T cell receptor delta chains from one specimen sequenced in a study of gamma-delta chains in newborns, infants, children. TCRdb re-called the reads using CATT. The sample yields 1,500 to 2,000 delta-chain clones, around 3% seen once. Material for sequencing was blood. The source of these receptors is a child in good health.

The J gene is TRDJ3, the V gene TRDV2; TRDD3 is a possible D gene (5 bases). Between the trimmed V and J ends, which lost 1 base and 0 bases, there was a span of 18 bases. The germline gives CDR1 GEAIGNYY, CDR2 EKD. The CDR3 has 20 residues. Written as DNA, the CDR3 is TGTGCCTGTGACACGTCCGGTGTTGGGGACCCCTCCTGGGACACCCGACAGATGTTTTTC. This codes for CACDTSGVGDPSWDTRQMFF.

This clone was counted only a few times. A much larger clone lies one base from this, so it may be a read error. The rearrangement joins TRDV2 to TRDJ1, with 13 bases fitting TRDD3. The CDR3 has 17 amino acids. Germline V gives CDR1 GEAIGNYY, CDR2 EKD. Trimming took 2 bases from V and 7 from J; bases not matched to a gene: 12. For the CDR3, the DNA is TGTGCCTGTGACAACCTGGCACTGGGGGATACGGAAGGTAAACTCATCTTT. Protein sequence: CACDNLALGDTEGKLIF.

This clone showed up just a few times. A much larger clonotype is one base distant, so this may be a read error. The chain has TRDV2 and TRDJ1, with TRDD3 identical over 7 bases. Germline assignment: CDR1 GEAIGNYY and CDR2 EKD. The trim removed 0 bases at V and 4 bases at J, leaving 16 bases unmatched. The CDR3 is 18 residues long. CDR3 in amino acids: CACDTVSTGDIWSDKLIF. In DNA, the CDR3 is TGTGCCTGTGACACCGTAAGTACTGGGGACATCTGGAGCGATAAACTCATCTTT.

This clone was counted a few times. V and J are TRDV2 and TRDJ1; 9 bases are a match to TRDD3. Germline-derived CDR1 and CDR2 are GEAIGNYY and EKD. J was trimmed by 3 bases and V by 1 base; bases with no gene match: 8. This CDR3 has 16 amino acids. CDR3 protein: CACDTLTGGDADKLIF. CDR3 coding DNA: TGTGCCTGTGACACTCTCACTGGGGGAGACGCCGATAAACTCATCTTT.

Notes on this clone: TCRdb's protein, taken from a much larger clone, differs from this DNA's translation at residue 14, likely owing to a read error; the protein displayed comes from the DNA. The gene calls are TRDV2 and TRDJ3; 11 positions agree with TRDD3. Germline V gene sequence: CDR1 GEAIGNYY, CDR2 EKD. The CDR3 is 21 residues long. The CDR3 DNA reads as TGTGCCTGTGACACCGGATGGGGGATACGCTCTTCCTCCAGGGACACCCGACAGATGTTTTTC. Translation gives CACDTGWGIRSSSRDTRQMFF.

Worth noting for this clone: A read error may be the cause here, since a much bigger clone is one base away. J is TRDJ1 and V is TRDV2; D remains ambiguous. The CDR3 runs 14 residues. The V end was cut by 6 bases, the J end by 1 base, with 14 bases between. Germline V gene data show CDR1 as GEAIGNYY and CDR2 as EKD. CDR3 nucleotide sequence: TGTGCCTGTCTGCCCTTAACCTCCACCGATAAACTCATCTTT. It translates to CACLPLTSTDKLIF.

Judged by abundance, this clone is large. Additional DNA sequences in this sample encode the identical CDR3. The rearrangement uses TRDV2 and TRDJ2; 13 nucleotides match TRDD3. V shed 0 bases and J 6 bases; nucleotides not matched to a gene: 15. Germline CDR1 GEAIGNYY, CDR2 EKD. The CDR3 has 20 residues. CDR3 protein: CACDTVVLGDTTPIAAQLFF. For the CDR3, the DNA is TGTGCCTGTGACACCGTGGTACTGGGGGATACGACCCCGATCGCAGCACAACTCTTCTTT.

This clone was seen a few times. It may be a read error: a sequence one base away is much more abundant. This rearrangement joins TRDV2 to TRDJ1; TRDD3 matches 8 bases. CDR1 and CDR2 from the germline V gene are GEAIGNYY and EKD. The CDR3 is made up of 21 amino acids. CDR3 in amino acids: CACGTVKYVVGDGRNTDKLIF. CDR3 coding DNA: TGTGCCTGTGGCACCGTCAAGTACGTGGTGGGGGATGGTCGAAACACCGATAAACTCATCTTT.

Turning to this clone: A much larger clone is a single base away; this may be a read error. This rearrangement joins TRDV2 to TRDJ1; a weak D match, TRDD3 (6 bases). The CDR3 spans 22 residues. The germline CDR1 and CDR2 sequences are GEAIGNYY and EKD. Trimming stripped 5 bases from V and 2 bases from J, with 38 bases between. CDR3: CACVPLRADNVLGWGRTDKLIF. The CDR3 DNA reads as TGTGCCTGTGTCCCGCTTCGGGCGGACAACGTACTGGGTTGGGGTCGAACCGATAAACTCATCTTT.

Concerning this clone itself: Just one base apart from a much larger clone, this may be a read error. Other DNA sequences from this sample encode an identical CDR3 as well. This chain joins TRDV2 and TRDJ1; no firm D call. CDR1 and CDR2 from the germline V gene are GEAIGNYY and EKD. The CDR3 covers 17 residues. CDR3 sequence: CACDTVQGFPYTDKLIF. For the CDR3, the DNA is TGTGCCTGTGACACCGTACAGGGGTTCCCGTACACTGATAAACTCATCTTT.

This clone qualifies as medium-sized. V and J are TRDV2 and TRDJ3, with TRDD3 matching 8 bases. Trimming at V came to 3 bases and at J to 0 bases, leaving 6 bases not matched to a gene. The CDR3 covers 18 residues. CDR1 and CDR2 from the germline V gene are GEAIGNYY and EKD. This CDR3 reads CACDVLGADSWDTRQMFF. DNA of the CDR3: TGTGCCTGTGACGTACTGGGGGCCGACTCCTGGGACACCCGACAGATGTTTTTC.

A remark on this clone: A read error may be the cause here, since a much bigger clone is one base away. The sample contains more than one DNA sequence encoding this CDR3. The rearrangement uses TRDV2 and TRDJ1, with a tentative D call TRDD3 (5 bases). The CDR3 has 17 residues. Germline lookup yields CDR1 GEAIGNYY and CDR2 EKD. CDR3 amino acids: CARDTVAGLRITDKLIF. Here the CDR3 DNA reads TGTGCCCGTGACACCGTGGCTGGGTTACGGATAACCGATAAACTCATCTTT.

About this clone: This probably arose from a read error, given a far larger clone one base away. The V call is TRDV2, the J call TRDJ1; 10 nucleotides align to TRDD3. CDR1 and CDR2 (germline): GEAIGNYY, EKD. The CDR3 covers 19 residues. The CDR3 bases are TGTGCCCGTGACACTGTTCCCACTGGGGGATCCCACTACACCGATAAACTCATCTTT. It yields the protein CARDTVPTGGSHYTDKLIF.

Sample share makes this clone large. Other nucleotide sequences from this sample produce the same CDR3. The gene calls are TRDV1 and TRDJ1; D might be TRDD3 (6 bases). Between the trimmed V and J ends, which lost 2 bases and 0 bases, there was a span of 34 bases. The CDR3 contains 23 residues. Germline lookup yields CDR1 TSWWSYY and CDR2 QGS. This chain's CDR3 is CALGEDPYKGISHQLPYTDKLIF. DNA for the CDR3: TGTGCTCTTGGGGAAGATCCTTACAAGGGGATTTCCCATCAGCTCCCGTACACCGATAAACTCATCTTT.

As concerns this clone: A much more abundant neighbour one base away suggests this may be a read error. The J gene is TRDJ1, the V gene TRDV2, with TRDD2 matching 7 bases. CDR1 is GEAIGNYY and CDR2 is EKD in the germline V gene. Germline trimming cut 1 base from V and 5 bases from J; bases unmatched to any gene: 21. The CDR3 totals 19 residues. CDR3 in amino acids: CACDTLWPSSVDGGDKLIF. The CDR3 DNA reads TGTGCCTGTGACACGCTATGGCCTTCCTCGGTTGACGGGGGGGATAAACTCATCTTT.

In this sample, this clone is large. The V call is TRDV1, the J call TRDJ1; a possible D gene is TRDD2 (7 bases). The CDR3 totals 19 residues. V was trimmed by 4 bases and J by 1 base, leaving 25 bases between them. CDR1 and CDR2 from the germline V gene are TSWWSYY and QGS. The CDR3 loop reads CALGAGYSYHADTTDKLIF. DNA for the CDR3: TGTGCTCTTGGGGCCGGGTATTCCTACCACGCGGATACCACCGATAAACTCATCTTT.

In this sample, this clone turned up a few times. A much larger clone is a single base away; this may be a read error. The chain recombines TRDV3 with TRDJ1, with D uncertain. The V end lost 3 bases, the J end lost 4 bases, and 15 bases lay between the germline ends. Germline lookup yields CDR1 TVYSNPD and CDR2 GDNSRS (reference sequence). CDR3 length equals 13 residues. The CDR3 protein is CALIWESNDKLIF. As DNA, the CDR3 is TGTGCCTTGATTTGGGAGAGTAACGATAAACTCATCTTT.

With respect to this clone: Being one base from a much bigger clone, this may be a read error. The chain carries TRDV2 and TRDJ1, with D possibly TRDD3 on 5 matching bases. In germline, CDR1 is GEAIGNYY, CDR2 EKD. The ends were cut back, 4 bases at V and 4 bases at J, with 12 bases in the middle. The length of the CDR3 is 13 residues. The CDR3 DNA follows: TGTGCCTGTGAGGGGGTACAGGACGATAAACTCATCTTT. Translating it yields CACEGVQDDKLIF.

Concerning this clone itself: With a much larger clone just one base away, this may be a read error. The chain couples TRDV2 to TRDJ1, with a possible D match to TRDD3 (6 bases). Germline CDR1 reads GEAIGNYY; CDR2 reads EKD. The CDR3 has 20 residues. V was trimmed by 0 bases and J by 0 bases, leaving 25 bases between them. The CDR3: CACDTIRLGGTEIYTDKLIF. In DNA, the CDR3 is TGTGCCTGTGACACCATAAGATTGGGGGGTACGGAGATATACACCGATAAACTCATCTTT.

This clone has just a few counts. A much larger clone lies a single base off, so this may be a read error. Other nucleotide sequences from this sample produce the same CDR3. J is TRDJ1 and V is TRDV2, with D maybe TRDD3 (6 bases). V dropped 3 bases and J dropped 2 bases, with 36 bases sitting between them. This CDR3 is 22 amino acids long. Germline loops: CDR1 GEAIGNYY, CDR2 EKD. The CDR3 reads CACDPLRADNVLGWGRTDKLIF. The CDR3 region has the DNA TGTGCCTGTGACCCGCTTCGGGCGGACAACGTACTGGGCTGGGGTCGAACCGATAAACTCATCTTT.

In its sample, this clone was seen a few times. With a far larger clone one base away, a read error is the likely cause. V usage is TRDV2 and J usage is TRDJ1, with TRDD3 matching 10 bases. In germline, CDR1 is GEAIGNYY, CDR2 EKD. This CDR3 contains 19 residues. CDR3 protein: CACDAVVLGDLLHTDKPIF. DNA for the CDR3: TGTGCCTGTGACGCTGTCGTACTGGGGGATCTCCTACACACCGATAAACCCATCTTT.

Concerning this clone itself: It is likely a read error: a sequence one base away is far more abundant. At the DNA level, this CDR3 is encoded by other sequences in the same sample as well. CDR3 residues: CACDTTGASSWDTRQMFF. For the CDR3, the DNA is TGTGCCTGCGACACTACTGGGGCCAGCTCCTGGGACACCCGACAGATGTTTTTC. J is TRDJ3 and V is TRDV2; 7 bases map to TRDD3. CDR3 length: 18 residues. In germline, CDR1 is GEAIGNYY, CDR2 EKD.

This clone was observed a few times. The gene calls are TRDV3 and TRDJ1; 9 bases line up with TRDD3. The J segment lost 1 base and the V segment lost 0 bases, leaving 6 bases of the junction unmatched. The CDR3 consists of 15 residues. Germline CDR1 TVYSNPD, CDR2 GDNSRS (reference sequence). The CDR3 DNA follows: TGTGCCTTTAGCTGGGGATACGCTGGCACCGATAAACTCATCTTT. Residues: CAFSWGYAGTDKLIF.

By proportion, this clone is large. This sample includes further DNA sequences coding for the same CDR3. V usage is TRDV2 and J usage is TRDJ1, with 8 bases lining up with TRDD3. The CDR3 is 17 amino acids. J lost 0 bases, V lost 3 bases, and 11 bases had no gene match. CDR1 and CDR2 (germline): GEAIGNYY, EKD. CDR3 DNA sequence: TGTGCCTGTGACCGACTGGGGGCCCCCGAGTACACCGATAAACTCATCTTT. Amino acid sequence: CACDRLGAPEYTDKLIF.

This clone occurred a few times. A much larger clone lies one base from this, so it may be a read error. V usage is TRDV2 and J usage is TRDJ1; 10 bases match TRDD3. Per the germline V gene, CDR1 is GEAIGNYY and CDR2 is EKD. The CDR3 has 16 residues. This CDR3 is CARDRLGDPATDKLIF. CDR3 in DNA: TGTGCCCGTGATAGACTGGGGGATCCCGCCACCGATAAACTCATCTTT.